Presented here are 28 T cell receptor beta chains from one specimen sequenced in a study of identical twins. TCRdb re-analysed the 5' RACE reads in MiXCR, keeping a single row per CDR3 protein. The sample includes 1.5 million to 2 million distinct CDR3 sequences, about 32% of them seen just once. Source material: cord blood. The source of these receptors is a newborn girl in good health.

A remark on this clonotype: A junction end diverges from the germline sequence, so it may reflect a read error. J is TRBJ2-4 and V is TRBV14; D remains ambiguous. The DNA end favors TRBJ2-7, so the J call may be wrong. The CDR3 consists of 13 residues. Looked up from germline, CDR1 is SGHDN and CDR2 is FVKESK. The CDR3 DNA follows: TGTGCCGGCAGCCAAGCTAGGATGCGCGAGCAGTACTTC. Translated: CAGSQARMREQYF.

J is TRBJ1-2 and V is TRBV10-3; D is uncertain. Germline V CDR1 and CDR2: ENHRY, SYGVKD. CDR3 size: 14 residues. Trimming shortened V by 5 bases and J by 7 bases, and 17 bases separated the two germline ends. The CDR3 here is CAISITDRGGGYTF. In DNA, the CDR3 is TGTGCCATCAGTATAACCGACCGCGGTGGTGGCTACACCTTC.

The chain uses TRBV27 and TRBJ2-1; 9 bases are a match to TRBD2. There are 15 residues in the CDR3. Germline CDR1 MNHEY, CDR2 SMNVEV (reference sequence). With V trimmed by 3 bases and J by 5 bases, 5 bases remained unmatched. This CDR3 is CASSFSGSSHNEQFF. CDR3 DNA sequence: TGTGCCAGCAGTTTTAGCGGGAGCTCACACAATGAGCAGTTCTTC.

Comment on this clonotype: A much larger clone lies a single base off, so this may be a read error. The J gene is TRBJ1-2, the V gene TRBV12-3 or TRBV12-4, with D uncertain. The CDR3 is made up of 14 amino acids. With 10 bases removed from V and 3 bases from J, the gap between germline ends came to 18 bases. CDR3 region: CANSVGVAYYGYTF. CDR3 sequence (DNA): TGTGCCAACAGCGTGGGAGTTGCCTACTATGGCTACACCTTC.

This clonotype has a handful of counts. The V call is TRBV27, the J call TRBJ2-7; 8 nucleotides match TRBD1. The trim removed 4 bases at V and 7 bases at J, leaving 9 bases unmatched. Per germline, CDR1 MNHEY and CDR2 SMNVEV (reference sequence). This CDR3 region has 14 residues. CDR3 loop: CASSSAQGAREQYF. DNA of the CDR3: TGTGCCAGCAGTTCGGCTCAGGGGGCGCGAGAGCAGTACTTC.

The CDR3 loop is CASSQESAGGHGEQFF. The CDR3 DNA sequence: TGCGCCAGCAGCCAAGAATCAGCGGGAGGGCATGGTGAGCAGTTCTTC. V and J are TRBV4-1 and TRBJ2-1, with 10 nucleotides matching TRBD2. Germline-derived CDR1 and CDR2 are MGHRA and YSYEKL. This CDR3 is 16 amino acids long. The junction had 8 bases not matched to a gene; V was cut back by 0 bases and J by 9 bases.

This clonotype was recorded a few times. Here the CDR3 reads CASSRGLYSNQPQHF. The DNA of the CDR3 is TGTGCCAGCAGCAGGGGGCTGTATAGCAATCAGCCCCAGCATTTT. The chain links TRBV6-1 to TRBJ1-5, with TRBD1 matching 8 bases. The V segment lost 6 bases and the J segment 0 bases; nucleotides outside the gene matches: 4. This CDR3 is 15 amino acids long. Germline V gene data show CDR1 as MNHNS and CDR2 as SASEGT.

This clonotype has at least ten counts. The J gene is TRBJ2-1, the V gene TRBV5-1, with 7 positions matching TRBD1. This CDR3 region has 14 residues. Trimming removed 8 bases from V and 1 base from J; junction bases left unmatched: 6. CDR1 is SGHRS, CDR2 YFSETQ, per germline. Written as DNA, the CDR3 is TGCGCCAGTTCACCGGGACAGTCCTACAATGAGCAGTTCTTC. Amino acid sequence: CASSPGQSYNEQFF.

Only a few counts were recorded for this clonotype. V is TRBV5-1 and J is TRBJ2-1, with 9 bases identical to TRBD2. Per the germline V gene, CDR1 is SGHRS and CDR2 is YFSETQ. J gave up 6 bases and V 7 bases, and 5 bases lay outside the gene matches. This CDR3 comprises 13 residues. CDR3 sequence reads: CASRGGGANEQFF. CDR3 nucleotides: TGCGCCAGCCGTGGCGGGGGGGCCAATGAGCAGTTCTTC.

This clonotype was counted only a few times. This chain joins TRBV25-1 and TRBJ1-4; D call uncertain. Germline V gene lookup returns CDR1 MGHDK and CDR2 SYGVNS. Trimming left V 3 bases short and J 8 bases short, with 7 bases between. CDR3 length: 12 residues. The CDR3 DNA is TGTGCCAGCAGTGAGGAGGCGGAAAAACTGTTTTTT. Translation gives CASSEEAEKLFF.

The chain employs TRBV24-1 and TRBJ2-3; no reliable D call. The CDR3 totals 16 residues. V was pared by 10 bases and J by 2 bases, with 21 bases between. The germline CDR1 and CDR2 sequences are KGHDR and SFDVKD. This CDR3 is CATRSSTFPLTDTQYF. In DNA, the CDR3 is TGTGCCACTCGGTCCTCTACCTTCCCCCTCACAGATACGCAGTATTTT.

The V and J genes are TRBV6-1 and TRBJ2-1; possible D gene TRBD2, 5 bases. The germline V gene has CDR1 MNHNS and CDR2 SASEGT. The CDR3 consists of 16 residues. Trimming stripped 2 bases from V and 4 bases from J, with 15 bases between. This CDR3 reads CASSELGGLLYNEQFF. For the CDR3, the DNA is TGTGCCAGCAGTGAACTCGGCGGGCTTCTTTACAATGAGCAGTTCTTC.

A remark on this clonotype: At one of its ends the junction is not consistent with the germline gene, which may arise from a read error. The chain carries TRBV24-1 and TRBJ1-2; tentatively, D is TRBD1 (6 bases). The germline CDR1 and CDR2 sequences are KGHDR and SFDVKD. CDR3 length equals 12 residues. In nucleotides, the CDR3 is TGTGTCACCAGTCGGGGGGCTTCGGGCTACACCTTC. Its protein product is CVTSRGASGYTF.

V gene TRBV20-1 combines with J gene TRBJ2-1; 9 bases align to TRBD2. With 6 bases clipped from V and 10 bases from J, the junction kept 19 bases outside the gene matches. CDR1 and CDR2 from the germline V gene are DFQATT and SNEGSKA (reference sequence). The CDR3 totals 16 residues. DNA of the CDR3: TGCAGTGCCAAATCTCGGACTAGCGAGAACCGCTACGAGCAGTTCTTC. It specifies CSAKSRTSENRYEQFF.

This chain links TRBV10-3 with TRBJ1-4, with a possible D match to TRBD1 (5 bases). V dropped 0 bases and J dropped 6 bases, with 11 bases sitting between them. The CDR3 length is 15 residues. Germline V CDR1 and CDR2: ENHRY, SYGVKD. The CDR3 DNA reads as TGTGCCATCAGTGAGTCGATGTCAGGGTATGAAAAACTGTTTTTT. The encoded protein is CAISESMSGYEKLFF.

CDR3 residues: CSAMGQFRNDEQFF. In nucleotides, the CDR3 is TGCAGCGCAATGGGACAGTTCCGAAACGATGAGCAGTTCTTC. The gene calls are TRBV29-1 and TRBJ2-1; TRBD1 matches 7 bases. V lost 7 bases to trimming and J lost 8 bases; unmatched junction nucleotides: 14. The CDR3 spans 14 residues. Germline V gene sequence: CDR1 SQVTM, CDR2 ANQGSEA.

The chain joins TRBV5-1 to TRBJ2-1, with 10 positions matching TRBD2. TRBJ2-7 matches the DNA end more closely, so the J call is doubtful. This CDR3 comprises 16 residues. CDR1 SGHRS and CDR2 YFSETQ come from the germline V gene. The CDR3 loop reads CASSPRTSGVNNEQYF. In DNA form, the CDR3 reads TGCGCCAGCAGCCCACGTACTAGCGGGGTGAACAATGAGCAGTACTTC.

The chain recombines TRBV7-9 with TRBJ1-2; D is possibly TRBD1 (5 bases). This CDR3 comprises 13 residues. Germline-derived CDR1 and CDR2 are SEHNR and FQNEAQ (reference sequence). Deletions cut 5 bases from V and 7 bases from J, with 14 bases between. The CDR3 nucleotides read TGTGCCAGCAGCCCGACAGCTCAGGGTGGCTACACCTTC. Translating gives CASSPTAQGGYTF.

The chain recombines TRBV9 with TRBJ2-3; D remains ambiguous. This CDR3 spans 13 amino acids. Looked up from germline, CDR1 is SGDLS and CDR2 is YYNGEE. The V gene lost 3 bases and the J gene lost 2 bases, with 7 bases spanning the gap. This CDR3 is CASSGVLTDTQYF. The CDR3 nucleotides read TGTGCCAGCAGCGGGGTTCTCACAGATACGCAGTATTTT. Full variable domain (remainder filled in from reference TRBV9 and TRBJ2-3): DSGVTQTPKHLITATGQRVTLRCSPRSGDLSVYWYQQSLDQGLQFLIQYYNGEERAKGNILERFSAQQFPDLHSELNLSSLELGDSALYFCASSGVLTDTQYFGPGTRLTVL.

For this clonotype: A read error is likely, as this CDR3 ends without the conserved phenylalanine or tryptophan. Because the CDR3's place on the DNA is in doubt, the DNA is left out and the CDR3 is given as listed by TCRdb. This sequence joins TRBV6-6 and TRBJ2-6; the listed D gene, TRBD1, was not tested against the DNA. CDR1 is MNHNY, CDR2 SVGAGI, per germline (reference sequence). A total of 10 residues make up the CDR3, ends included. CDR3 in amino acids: CASILGGWNT.

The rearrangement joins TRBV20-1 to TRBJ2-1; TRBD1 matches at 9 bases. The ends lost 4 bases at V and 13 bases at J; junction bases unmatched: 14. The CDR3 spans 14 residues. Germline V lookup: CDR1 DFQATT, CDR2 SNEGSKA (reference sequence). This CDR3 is CSATGTGKFWEQFF. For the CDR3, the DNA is TGCAGTGCTACCGGGACAGGGAAATTTTGGGAACAGTTCTTC.

The CDR3 DNA reads as TGCAGTGCCCGGCAGGGGCTTTACGCTAACTATGGCTACACCTTC. Encoded protein: CSARQGLYANYGYTF. The V gene is TRBV20-1, the J gene TRBJ1-2; possible D gene TRBD1, 6 bases. Trimming left V 6 bases short and J 0 bases short, with 17 bases between. The germline CDR1 and CDR2 sequences are DFQATT and SNEGSKA (reference sequence). This CDR3 has 15 residues.

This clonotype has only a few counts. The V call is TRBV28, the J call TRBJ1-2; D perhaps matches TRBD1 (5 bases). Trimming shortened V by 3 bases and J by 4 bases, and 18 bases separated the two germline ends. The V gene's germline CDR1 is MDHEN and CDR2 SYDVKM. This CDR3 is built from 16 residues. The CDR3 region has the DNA TGTGCCAGCAGTTTTCATGGGGCAGGGTCTAGCTATGGCTACACCTTC. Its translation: CASSFHGAGSSYGYTF.

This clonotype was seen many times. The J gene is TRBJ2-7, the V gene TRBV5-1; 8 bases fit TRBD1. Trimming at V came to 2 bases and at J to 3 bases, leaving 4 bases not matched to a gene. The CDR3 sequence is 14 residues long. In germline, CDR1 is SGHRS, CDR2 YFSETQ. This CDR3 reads CASSLRQGYYEQYF. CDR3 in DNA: TGCGCCAGCAGCTTACGACAGGGGTACTACGAGCAGTACTTC.

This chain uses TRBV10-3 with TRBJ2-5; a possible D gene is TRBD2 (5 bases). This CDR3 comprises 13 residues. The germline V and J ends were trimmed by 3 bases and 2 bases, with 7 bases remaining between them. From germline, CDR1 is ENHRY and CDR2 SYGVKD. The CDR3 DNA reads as TGTGCCATCAGTGATACGGGGCAAGAGACCCAGTACTTC. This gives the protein CAISDTGQETQYF.

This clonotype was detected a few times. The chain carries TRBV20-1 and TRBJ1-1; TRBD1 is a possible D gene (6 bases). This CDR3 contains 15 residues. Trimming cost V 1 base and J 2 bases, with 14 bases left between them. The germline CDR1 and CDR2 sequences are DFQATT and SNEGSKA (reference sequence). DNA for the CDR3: TGCAGTGCTAGAGTACCGGGGGCCCTAAACACTGAAGCTTTCTTT. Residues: CSARVPGALNTEAFF.

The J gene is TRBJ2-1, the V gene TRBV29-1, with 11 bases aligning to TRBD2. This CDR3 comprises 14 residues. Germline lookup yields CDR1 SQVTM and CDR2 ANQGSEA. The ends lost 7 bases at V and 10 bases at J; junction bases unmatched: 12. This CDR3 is CSGSSSGRRYEQFF. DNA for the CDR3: TGCAGCGGCTCCTCTAGCGGGAGGCGGTACGAGCAGTTCTTC.

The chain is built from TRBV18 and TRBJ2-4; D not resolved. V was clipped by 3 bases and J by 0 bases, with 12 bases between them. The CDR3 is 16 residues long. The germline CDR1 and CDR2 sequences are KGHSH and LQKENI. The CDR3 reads CASSPLVSRAKNIQYF. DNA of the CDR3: TGTGCCAGCTCACCCTTGGTCAGCAGAGCCAAAAACATTCAGTACTTC.